The entry below gives a single T cell receptor (beta chain) sequence along with its context. The sample comes from a study of blood T cell repertoires in COVID-19. Background on the study: From T cells, B-cell-depleted T cells, or PBMCs came the material, which was cDNA or gDNA.

Per the germline V gene, CDR1 is KGHDR and CDR2 is SFDVKD. This CDR3 region has 14 residues. V shed 5 bases and J shed 2 bases, with 12 bases lying between them. Per the study methods: From reference gene primer amplification, estimates of nucleated cell counts were derived. Assay: immunoSEQ multiplex PCR; the TCRdb copy retains only in-frame clones and omits some. V and J calls and clone size are as listed in that table; D and trimming were resolved from the DNA. This sample carries 150,000 or so clones, over 60% of them seen once, and the ten largest clones take approximately 4.5%. Sequenced input: peripheral blood. The source is an elderly woman with active or convalescent COVID-19. J is TRBJ2-7 and V is TRBV24-1, with D possibly matching TRBD2 (7 bases). CDR3 nucleotide sequence: TGTGCCACCAGTGTGGGGGGGCAGACCTACGAGCAGTACTTC. This codes for CATSVGGQTYEQYF.